This T cell receptor (beta chain) was documented in a study of T cell repertoires in cytomegalovirus infection. Study information: Well-studied HLA-B-restricted epitopes and recently identified HLA-C-restricted epitopes of CMV were both used in the study. Evidence of both CMV infection and a matching HLA type came from public TCR beta signatures. Study-level points and caveats: Ex vivo responses were dominated by HLA-C-restricted CMV-specific TCR beta clonotypes.

In this sample, this clonotype turned up many times. The antigen remains unidentified. TCRdb fed the reads into MiXCR, producing one record per CDR3 protein. The sample yields approximately 990,000 distinct CDR3 sequences, approximately 31% seen once. This CDR3 has 14 residues. The V segment lost 8 bases and the J segment 4 bases; nucleotides outside the gene matches: 3. The TCR sequence derives from a human donor in good health (CMV status not recorded). Some clones in this sample may be carry-over from other donors' samples. The J gene is TRBJ2-2, the V gene TRBV12-3 or TRBV12-4; 11 bases align to TRBD1. Sequences were derived from cultured CD8+ T cells from PBMCs, sampled from culture after CMV antigen stimulation. Here the CDR3 reads CASCGTGGTGELFF. DNA of the CDR3: TGTGCCAGCTGCGGGACAGGGGGCACCGGGGAGCTGTTTTTT.